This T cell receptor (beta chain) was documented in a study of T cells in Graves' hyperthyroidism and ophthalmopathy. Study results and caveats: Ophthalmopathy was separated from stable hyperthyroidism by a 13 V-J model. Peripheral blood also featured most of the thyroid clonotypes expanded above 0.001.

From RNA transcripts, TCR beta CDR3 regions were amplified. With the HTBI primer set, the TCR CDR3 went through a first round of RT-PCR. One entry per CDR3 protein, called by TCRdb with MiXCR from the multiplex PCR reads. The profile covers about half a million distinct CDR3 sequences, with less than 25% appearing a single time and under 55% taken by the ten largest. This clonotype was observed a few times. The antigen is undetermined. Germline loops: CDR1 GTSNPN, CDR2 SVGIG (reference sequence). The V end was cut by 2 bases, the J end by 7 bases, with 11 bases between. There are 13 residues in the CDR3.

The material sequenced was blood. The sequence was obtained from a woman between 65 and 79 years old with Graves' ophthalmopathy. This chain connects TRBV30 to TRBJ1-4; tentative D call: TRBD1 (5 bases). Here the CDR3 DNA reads TGTGCCTGGAGTCCGGGGGGAATTGAAAAACTGTTTTTT. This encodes CAWSPGGIEKLFF.